This T cell receptor beta chain was identified during a study of T cells after yellow fever vaccination. TCRdb called the 5' RACE reads again in MiXCR, with one record for every CDR3 protein. The sample has roughly 400,000 distinct CDR3 sequences, about 17% seen once; the top ten hold 15% to 20%. Comments on this clonotype: Antigen specificity is unknown.

General study findings and limits: After the booster, over 95% of CD4 and about nine tenths of CD8 primary-response clones were re-detected.

The TCR originated in a man between 18 and 29 years old who received the YFV17D yellow fever vaccine. The specimen was PBMCs, collected before the yellow fever booster vaccination.

CDR3 loop: CAISESTLLNSPLHF. CDR3 nucleotides: TGTGCCATCAGTGAGTCGACATTACTCAATTCACCCCTCCACTTT. The chain links TRBV10-3 to TRBJ1-6; D unclear. Trimming left V 0 bases short and J 7 bases short, with 10 bases between. Per the germline V gene, CDR1 is ENHRY and CDR2 is SYGVKD. The CDR3 is 15 residues long.